The 30 T cell receptor beta chains presented below share a single source sample, sequenced in a study of metastatic and nonmetastatic thyroid tumors (dated by TCRdb to the early 2020s). Before undergoing thyroid surgery, none of the patients had been given any kind of treatment. The receptor library was made with PCR. The run used an Illumina HiSeq 4000. TCRdb reanalyzed the raw reads on its own, using fastp at Q25 for trimming and MiXCR for clone calling, and kept in-frame beta chains. The sample table records 4,000 to 6,500 clones; 20% to 25% of these occur just once. The top ten clonotypes cover around 16% of the sample. Sequencing input: adjacent normal tissue. All receptors derive from a female donor with papillary thyroid cancer or a benign thyroid nodule (not recorded which). Some clones in this sample may be carry-over from other donors' samples.

This clone was recorded once. The chain uses TRBV5-6 and TRBJ2-1; 11 nucleotides align to TRBD2. Germline assignment: CDR1 SGHDT and CDR2 YYEEEE. CDR3 length: 16 residues. V was clipped by 2 bases and J by 4 bases; unmatched bases: 5. CDR3 sequence reads: CASSFLTSGRYNEQFF. Here the CDR3 DNA reads TGTGCCAGCAGCTTTCTTACTAGCGGGAGATACAATGAGCAGTTCTTC.

The table lists this clone with a few counts. The chain links TRBV28 to TRBJ1-2, with a tentative D call TRBD1 (6 bases). Germline V gene data show CDR1 as MDHEN and CDR2 as SYDVKM. Trimming shortened V by 4 bases and J by 5 bases, and 17 bases separated the two germline ends. This CDR3 is built from 15 residues. CDR3 amino acids: CASSSKGGRFYGYTF. The CDR3 DNA sequence: TGTGCCAGCAGTTCGAAGGGGGGGAGGTTTTATGGCTACACCTTC.

This clone has more than one count but fewer than ten. This may stem from a read error, because a much larger clone lies one nucleotide away. The chain carries TRBV29-1 and TRBJ2-5, with TRBD2 identical over 9 bases. CDR3 length equals 14 residues. Germline V gives CDR1 SQVTM, CDR2 ANQGSEA. With V trimmed by 5 bases and J by 6 bases, 10 bases remained unmatched. DNA for the CDR3: TGCAGCGTTAGTGCTAGCGGGGTTGGGAAGACCCAGTACTTC. It encodes CSVSASGVGKTQYF. Using reference TRBV29-1 and TRBJ2-5 for the parts outside the CDR3, the full variable domain is SAVISQKPSRDICQRGTSLTIQCQVDSQVTMMFWYRQQPGQSLTLIATANQGSEATYESGFVIDKFPISRPNLTFSTLTVSNMSPEDSSIYLCSVSASGVGKTQYFGPGTRLLVL.

This clone was seen a few times. The rearrangement links TRBV27 to TRBJ2-7, with D perhaps TRBD1 or TRBD2 (6 bases each). V was clipped by 2 bases and J by 3 bases, with 14 bases between them. From germline, CDR1 is MNHEY and CDR2 SMNVEV (reference sequence). This CDR3 is 15 amino acids long. CDR3 in amino acids: CASSLGGTWDYEQYF. As DNA, the CDR3 is TGTGCCAGCAGTTTAGGCGGGACATGGGACTACGAGCAGTACTTC.

This clone came up a few times. One junction end disagrees with the germline gene, perhaps due to a read error. The identical CDR3 is also encoded by other nucleotide sequences in the sample. V and J are TRBV3-1 and TRBJ1-6; a weak D match, TRBD1 (5 bases). The CDR3 consists of 16 residues. Germline V gene lookup returns CDR1 LGHDT and CDR2 YNNKEL (reference sequence). The CDR3 here is CASSQTPGLYNSPLHF. DNA for the CDR3: TGCGCCAGCAGCCAGACCCCGGGACTCTATAATTCACCCCTCCACTTT.

The rearrangement links TRBV28 to TRBJ1-2, with 8 bases that match TRBD1. The junction had 10 bases not matched to a gene; V was cut back by 5 bases and J by 8 bases. CDR3 length equals 14 residues. Germline V CDR1 and CDR2: MDHEN, SYDVKM. Here the CDR3 DNA reads TGTGCCAGCAGTGGACAGGGACCAGCGTTGGGCTACACCTTC. Translated, it gives CASSGQGPALGYTF.

The genes are TRBV4-2 and TRBJ2-7, with D possibly TRBD2 on 6 matching bases. The germline V gene has CDR1 LGHNA and CDR2 YNFKEQ. The length of the CDR3 is 13 residues. The V and J ends lost 4 bases and 5 bases respectively, with 12 bases between them. The DNA for the CDR3 is TGTGCCAGCAGCCCGACTAGAACCGACGAGCAGTACTTC. The encoded protein is CASSPTRTDEQYF.

This clone was seen ten or more times. The rearrangement links TRBV5-1 to TRBJ2-5, with a tentative D call TRBD1 (6 bases). The CDR3 has 14 amino acids. The V and J ends lost 1 base and 5 bases respectively, with 12 bases between them. Germline-derived CDR1 and CDR2 are SGHRS and YFSETQ. CDR3 protein: CASSLLGADETQYF. In DNA form, the CDR3 reads TGCGCCAGCAGCTTGCTGGGGGCGGATGAGACCCAGTACTTC. Looking up the rest from reference TRBV5-1 and TRBJ2-5 gives the full variable domain: KAGVTQTPRYLIKTRGQQVTLSCSPISGHRSVSWYQQTPGQGLQFLFEYFSETQRNKGNFPGRFSGRQFSNSRSEMNVSTLELGDSALYLCASSLLGADETQYFGPGTRLLVL.

This clone turned up a few times. The chain has TRBV19 and TRBJ1-1; D uncertain. CDR3 size: 14 residues. Per germline, CDR1 LNHDA and CDR2 SQIVND (reference sequence). Trimming shortened V by 7 bases and J by 1 base, and 13 bases separated the two germline ends. The CDR3 nucleotides are TGTGCCAGTACTCGAGCCTCTGGGAACACTGAAGCTTTCTTT. Protein sequence: CASTRASGNTEAFF.

This clone was counted only a few times. The chain couples TRBV6-1 to TRBJ1-2; D gene unclear. The germline gives CDR1 MNHNS, CDR2 SASEGT. Trimming removed 1 base from V and 1 base from J, with 10 bases in between. There are 15 residues in the CDR3. The CDR3 sequence: CASSEGLWSNYGYTF. CDR3 nucleotides: TGTGCCAGCAGTGAAGGATTGTGGAGTAACTATGGCTACACCTTC.

This clone has only a few counts. The chain couples TRBV10-1 to TRBJ2-7; D remains ambiguous. The ends were cut back, 6 bases at V and 2 bases at J, with 14 bases in the middle. Germline CDR1 and CDR2: WNHNN and SYGVQD (reference sequence). The CDR3 extends over 14 amino acids. This chain's CDR3 is CASSLAVGPYEQYF. In DNA, the CDR3 is TGCGCCAGCAGCCTCGCGGTGGGCCCCTACGAGCAGTACTTC.

By proportion, this clone is medium-sized. This chain connects TRBV5-5 to TRBJ1-3, with 7 bases fitting TRBD1. Germline assignment: CDR1 SGHKS and CDR2 YYEKEE (reference sequence). V gave up 4 bases and J gave up 0 bases; unmatched junction bases: 4. The CDR3 runs 15 residues. The CDR3 DNA is TGTGCCAGCAGCAGGACAGGCCCCTCTGGAAACACCATATATTTT. This codes for CASSRTGPSGNTIYF.

This clone has a handful of counts. The V and J genes are TRBV10-3 and TRBJ2-1, with D possibly matching TRBD1 (6 bases). The CDR3 contains 15 residues. V was clipped by 0 bases and J by 5 bases, with 11 bases between them. Germline lookup yields CDR1 ENHRY and CDR2 SYGVKD. The DNA for the CDR3 is TGTGCCATCAGTGAGTCGGGGGCTAGAAACAATGAGCAGTTCTTC. Protein: CAISESGARNNEQFF.

This clone is classed as large. The chain combines TRBV4-2 with TRBJ1-6; 8 bases are shared with TRBD1. The V and J ends lost 1 base and 8 bases, in that order; junction bases with no gene match: 4. Looked up from germline, CDR1 is LGHNA and CDR2 is YNFKEQ. The CDR3 spans 15 residues. In nucleotides, the CDR3 is TGTGCCAGCAGCCAAGGCGGACAGGGCTATTCACCCCTCCACTTT. This encodes CASSQGGQGYSPLHF.

The chain links TRBV11-2 to TRBJ2-7; 13 bases are a match to TRBD2. This CDR3 has 17 amino acids. V was clipped by 5 bases and J by 3 bases; unmatched bases: 10. The germline CDR1 and CDR2 sequences are SGHAT and FQNNGV. This CDR3 reads CASSAGLAGKDFYEQYF. The DNA for the CDR3 is TGTGCCAGCAGCGCGGGACTAGCGGGGAAGGATTTCTACGAGCAGTACTTC.

This clone is medium-sized in the sample. The V and J genes are TRBV4-1 and TRBJ1-3; 8 bases agree with TRBD1. The CDR3 consists of 15 residues. V was clipped by 5 bases and J by 3 bases; unmatched bases: 6. From germline, CDR1 is MGHRA and CDR2 YSYEKL. In nucleotides, the CDR3 is TGCGCCAGCAGCGCAACAGGGGGAGGTGGAAACACCATATATTTT. This gives the protein CASSATGGGGNTIYF.

This clone was observed a handful of times. The genes are TRBV6-2 or TRBV6-3 and TRBJ2-1; TRBD2 agrees at 10 bases. The CDR3 is made up of 16 amino acids. V lost 6 bases and J lost 9; bases outside the gene matches: 14. From germline, CDR1 is MNHEY and CDR2 SVGEGT. For the CDR3, the DNA is TGTGCCAGCAGCCGCACGAGCGGGGGGGATTGGGGTGAGCAGTTCTTC. Translating it yields CASSRTSGGDWGEQFF.

The chain links TRBV20-1 to TRBJ1-1, with D possibly TRBD1 on 5 matching bases. V was cut by 3 bases and J by 0 bases, with 14 bases left in between. Germline CDR1 is DFQATT and CDR2 is SNEGSKA (reference sequence). This CDR3 is built from 15 residues. The CDR3 region has the DNA TGCAGTGCTAGTAGCCTACAGGAATTGAACACTGAAGCTTTCTTT. Protein sequence: CSASSLQELNTEAFF.

This clone was picked up many times. The chain recombines TRBV2 with TRBJ2-1; 10 bases map to TRBD1. Looked up from germline, CDR1 is SNHLY and CDR2 is FYNNEI. This CDR3 is built from 15 residues. V trimming: 5 bases; J trimming: 9 bases; junction bases outside the gene matches: 10. The CDR3 loop reads CASSLRQGALGEQFF. The CDR3 DNA follows: TGTGCCAGCAGTCTAAGACAGGGGGCTTTAGGTGAGCAGTTCTTC.

By share, this clone ranks as medium-sized (0.01 to 0.1%). The chain combines TRBV6-5 with TRBJ1-2; unclear D gene. Deletions cut 2 bases from V and 1 base from J, with 5 bases between. CDR3 length: 13 amino acids. Per germline, CDR1 MNHEY and CDR2 SVGAGI. CDR3 residues: CASSYPGNYGYTF. Here the CDR3 DNA reads TGTGCCAGCAGTTACCCCGGTAACTATGGCTACACCTTC.

V and J are TRBV19 and TRBJ2-7; 9 bases are shared with TRBD1. The CDR3 covers 18 residues. The germline V gene has CDR1 LNHDA and CDR2 SQIVND (reference sequence). V trimming: 1 base; J trimming: 3 bases; junction bases outside the gene matches: 13. As DNA, the CDR3 is TGTGCCAGTAGTATAGGACTCTCGGGACAGGGAAAGGGCTACGAGCAGTACTTC. It yields the protein CASSIGLSGQGKGYEQYF.

The table lists this clone with a few counts. Since the CDR3 does not end with the conserved phenylalanine or tryptophan, this likely comes from a read error. The gene calls are TRBV7-2 and TRBJ2-5; D remains ambiguous. The CDR3 is made up of 11 amino acids. CDR1 and CDR2 (germline): SGHTA, FQGNSA. Trimming took 3 bases from V and 3 from J, leaving 2 bases between them. CDR3 nucleotides: TGTGCCAGCAGCTTGAAAGAGACCCAGTACTCC. It is translated as CASSLKETQYS.

The rearrangement uses TRBV9 and TRBJ1-2; D not certain. Per germline, CDR1 SGDLS and CDR2 YYNGEE. The CDR3 runs to 13 residues. V was clipped by 2 bases and J by 8 bases, with 13 bases between them. The CDR3 bases are TGTGCCAGCAGCGTCTCGGGTGGAGGGGGCTACACCTTC. Protein: CASSVSGGGGYTF.

In DNA, the CDR3 is TGTGCCAGCAGCCAAATCCTAGCGGGAGGCTTCACAGATACGCAGTATTTT. Translated, it gives CASSQILAGGFTDTQYF. V and J are TRBV4-2 and TRBJ2-3; 11 nucleotides agree with TRBD2. Germline lookup yields CDR1 LGHNA and CDR2 YNFKEQ. V was clipped by 2 bases and J by 2 bases; unmatched bases: 6. The CDR3 covers 17 residues.

The sample holds many counts of this clone. This may stem from a read error, because a much larger clone lies one nucleotide away. Other nucleotide sequences in the sample specify the same CDR3. This chain joins TRBV7-8 and TRBJ2-7; TRBD2 matches at 7 bases. This CDR3 has 14 amino acids. Looked up from germline, CDR1 is SGHVS and CDR2 is FQNEAQ. This chain's CDR3 is CASSLRRESYEQYF. The CDR3 DNA is TGCGCCAGCAGCTTGCGGCGGGAGTCCTACGAGCAGTACTTC.

This clone is labeled as medium-sized. CDR3 sequence reads: CASSLGTTGVQRTEAFF. The DNA of the CDR3 is TGTGCCAGCAGTTTAGGGACCACAGGCGTTCAGCGTACTGAAGCTTTCTTT. The chain recombines TRBV12-3 or TRBV12-4 with TRBJ1-1, with D possibly being TRBD1 (5 bases). CDR3 size: 17 residues. The V and J ends lost 1 base and 5 bases respectively, with 20 bases between them.

This clone has just a few counts. V and J are TRBV28 and TRBJ1-2; TRBD1 matches at 9 bases. Germline V gene sequence: CDR1 MDHEN, CDR2 SYDVKM. The CDR3 length is 16 residues. Losses at the gene ends were 3 bases for V and 4 bases for J; bases not matched to a gene: 9. The CDR3 DNA reads TGTGCCAGCAGTTTGATCAGGGGACAGGGAGCCTATGGCTACACCTTC. Translated, it gives CASSLIRGQGAYGYTF.

By share of the sample, this clone is large. The chain uses TRBV4-3 and TRBJ1-6; D is unresolved. This CDR3 has 16 residues. Per germline, CDR1 LGHNA and CDR2 YSLEER. The ends were cut back, 4 bases at V and 8 bases at J, with 18 bases in the middle. CDR3 DNA sequence: TGCGCCAGCAGCCCCAAGTTGGGATACGGGGATTCACCCCTCCACTTT. It is translated as CASSPKLGYGDSPLHF.

This clone came up a few times. The junction shows a germline mismatch at one end, possibly a read error. The chain recombines TRBV29-1 with TRBJ1-2, with D hard to call. CDR3 length: 13 residues. Germline CDR1 reads SQVTM; CDR2 reads ANQGSEA. CDR3 coding DNA: TGCAGCACCGGGATCAGTCGCGACTATGACTACACCTTC. The encoded protein is CSTGISRDYDYTF.

By sample share, this clone is medium-sized (0.01 to 0.1%). This chain uses TRBV28 with TRBJ2-7, with D unresolved. The CDR3 has 13 amino acids. Germline CDR1 is MDHEN and CDR2 is SYDVKM. The V and J ends lost 5 bases and 0 bases respectively, with 8 bases between them. CDR3 amino acids: CASSRPFSYEQYF. Here the CDR3 DNA reads TGTGCCAGCAGTCGGCCGTTCTCCTACGAGCAGTACTTC.